This T cell receptor beta chain was sequenced in a study of technical replicates of blood from a handful of donors. Repertoires were generated with immunoSEQ multiplex PCR, while TCRdb's copy carries only in-frame clones and drops some. Found here are fewer than 70,000 clones, 94% of them singletons; the top ten hold about 0.2%. Germline CDR1 reads SGHRS; CDR2 reads YFSETQ. Losses at the gene ends were 2 bases for V and 0 bases for J; bases not matched to a gene: 19. The CDR3 has 20 amino acids. Sequenced material: T cells isolated from PBMCs. The TCR comes from a human donor in good health. The chain carries TRBV5-1 and TRBJ1-1, with 7 nucleotides matching TRBD1. The CDR3 sequence is CASSFAWRKTGLELNTEAFF. The CDR3 nucleotides are TGCGCCAGCAGCTTCGCCTGGAGGAAGACAGGGCTGGAGTTGAACACTGAAGCTTTCTTT.